These 13 T cell receptor beta chains originate from one sample sequenced in a study of blood T cell repertoires in COVID-19. Profiled with immunoSEQ multiplex PCR; TCRdb holds only in-frame clones, not every one. The table lists around 100,000 clones, approximately 90% of them singletons. The specimen was peripheral blood. The receptors here all came from a man between 45 and 60 years old in a cohort sampled during active COVID-19.

The chain uses TRBV19 and TRBJ2-1, with a weak D call TRBD1 (6 bases). Germline CDR1 is LNHDA and CDR2 is SQIVND (reference sequence). Trimming stripped 4 bases from V and 0 bases from J, with 16 bases between. The CDR3 is 17 residues long. CDR3 sequence (DNA): TGTGCCAGTAGTACAACCAAAACAGGGAGCTCCTACAATGAGCAGTTCTTC. Translation gives CASSTTKTGSSYNEQFF. Full variable domain (missing parts from reference TRBV19 and TRBJ2-1): DGGITQSPKYLFRKEGQNVTLSCEQNLNHDAMYWYRQDPGQGLRLIYYSQIVNDFQKGDIAEGYSVSREKKESFPLTVTSAQKNPTAFYLCASSTTKTGSSYNEQFFGPGTRLTVL.

This clone was picked up one time. The chain couples TRBV5-1 to TRBJ2-1; D is unclear. V was shortened by 6 bases and J by 9 bases, with 10 bases between the two germline ends. Germline V gives CDR1 SGHRS, CDR2 YFSETQ. The CDR3 has 11 amino acids. CDR3 sequence: CASTDGGEQFF. DNA for the CDR3: TGCGCCAGCACGGATGGCGGTGAGCAGTTCTTC. The full variable domain, rest sourced from reference TRBV5-1 and TRBJ2-1, is KAGVTQTPRYLIKTRGQQVTLSCSPISGHRSVSWYQQTPGQGLQFLFEYFSETQRNKGNFPGRFSGRQFSNSRSEMNVSTLELGDSALYLCASTDGGEQFFGPGTRLTVL.

Note on this clone: In the same sample, other DNA sequences code for this CDR3. V gene TRBV6-5 combines with J gene TRBJ1-1, with a possible D match to TRBD1 (5 bases). Germline V CDR1 and CDR2: MNHEY, SVGAGI. V was pared by 1 base and J by 7 bases, with 13 bases between. The CDR3 contains 14 residues. This CDR3 is CASSYLDMIGEAFF. DNA of the CDR3: TGTGCCAGCAGTTACTTGGACATGATCGGTGAAGCTTTCTTT.

The chain joins TRBV7-2 to TRBJ2-1, with a weak D call TRBD2 (6 bases). With 2 bases removed from V and 5 bases from J, the gap between germline ends came to 10 bases. The CDR3 sequence is 14 residues long. Germline loops: CDR1 SGHTA, CDR2 FQGNSA. In nucleotides, the CDR3 is TGTGCCAGCAGCTTACTCGGAGGGGACAATGAGCAGTTCTTC. Residues: CASSLLGGDNEQFF.

J is TRBJ2-5 and V is TRBV25-1; 9 bases agree with TRBD2. Germline lookup yields CDR1 MGHDK and CDR2 SYGVNS. V lost 2 bases to trimming and J lost 5 bases; unmatched junction nucleotides: 9. CDR3 length equals 16 residues. The CDR3: CASSEAGGLSRETQYF. As DNA, the CDR3 is TGTGCCAGCAGTGAAGCGGGGGGGCTATCGAGGGAGACCCAGTACTTC.

This chain connects TRBV6-4 to TRBJ1-1; a possible D gene is TRBD1 (6 bases). V dropped 3 bases and J dropped 6 bases, with 17 bases sitting between them. This CDR3 region has 15 residues. The V gene's germline CDR1 is MRHNA and CDR2 SNTAGT. This CDR3 reads CASSEIKTGKAEAFF. Here the CDR3 DNA reads TGTGCCAGCAGTGAGATAAAAACAGGGAAGGCTGAAGCTTTCTTT.

This clone was seen once. In nucleotides, the CDR3 is TGTGCCAGCAGCTCCGGGACACACTCCTACGAGCAGTACTTC. Translation: CASSSGTHSYEQYF. This chain connects TRBV7-9 to TRBJ2-7, with a tentative D call TRBD1 (6 bases). CDR1 and CDR2 (germline): SEHNR, FQNEAQ (reference sequence). Trimming took off 4 bases at V and 0 bases at J, with 10 bases between the two ends. The CDR3 sequence is 14 residues long.

The gene calls are TRBV28 and TRBJ1-2; TRBD1 aligns across 7 bases. This CDR3 comprises 15 residues. The V segment lost 5 bases and the J segment 8 bases; nucleotides outside the gene matches: 14. Germline V CDR1 and CDR2: MDHEN, SYDVKM. The CDR3: CASSLQGELVRGYTF. CDR3 nucleotide sequence: TGTGCCAGCAGTCTGCAGGGGGAACTTGTTCGGGGCTACACCTTC.

This clone has just one count. The V call is TRBV9, the J call TRBJ2-7, with D possibly TRBD1 on 5 matching bases. The V gene's germline CDR1 is SGDLS and CDR2 YYNGEE. The CDR3 spans 13 residues. V was pared by 0 bases and J by 3 bases, with 7 bases between. The CDR3 region has the DNA TGTGCCAGCAGCGTAGGGGGCAGCTACGAGCAGTACTTC. It encodes CASSVGGSYEQYF.

This clone was detected only once. The chain is built from TRBV25-1 and TRBJ1-4, with 8 bases fitting TRBD1. J was trimmed by 8 bases and V by 2 bases; bases with no gene match: 4. Germline V gene data show CDR1 as MGHDK and CDR2 as SYGVNS. The CDR3 extends over 14 amino acids. The chain's CDR3 is CASSEDRGREKLFF. Here the CDR3 DNA reads TGTGCCAGCAGTGAAGACAGGGGAAGAGAAAAACTGTTTTTT.

V is TRBV19 and J is TRBJ2-2; 9 bases are shared with TRBD1. This CDR3 region has 16 residues. The junction had 3 bases not matched to a gene; V was cut back by 2 bases and J by 2 bases. The germline CDR1 and CDR2 sequences are LNHDA and SQIVND (reference sequence). DNA of the CDR3: TGTGCCAGTAGTATAACAGGGGGCTCAAACACCGGGGAGCTGTTTTTT. It is translated as CASSITGGSNTGELFF. Full variable domain (remainder filled in from reference TRBV19 and TRBJ2-2): DGGITQSPKYLFRKEGQNVTLSCEQNLNHDAMYWYRQDPGQGLRLIYYSQIVNDFQKGDIAEGYSVSREKKESFPLTVTSAQKNPTAFYLCASSITGGSNTGELFFGEGSRLTVL.

The V and J genes are TRBV3-1 (or the pseudogene TRBV3-2) and TRBJ1-2; 7 bases are shared with TRBD1. With 1 base clipped from V and 8 bases from J, the junction kept 7 bases outside the gene matches. Germline CDR1 is LGHDT and CDR2 is YNNKEL (reference sequence). The CDR3 covers 14 residues. The CDR3 loop reads CASSQGTGSLGYTF. CDR3 nucleotide sequence: TGTGCCAGCAGCCAAGGGACAGGTTCCCTCGGCTACACCTTC.

The V gene is TRBV19, the J gene TRBJ1-5; a possible D gene is TRBD1 (6 bases). The CDR3 contains 15 residues. CDR1 and CDR2 from the germline V gene are LNHDA and SQIVND (reference sequence). V was pared by 7 bases and J by 5 bases, with 18 bases between. CDR3 amino acids: CASTLDRGRDQPQHF. CDR3 sequence (DNA): TGTGCCAGTACCCTGGACAGAGGGCGGGATCAGCCCCAGCATTTT.